These 26 T cell receptor beta chains originate from one sample sequenced in a study of T cells in narcolepsy. The data were produced by immunoSEQ multiplex PCR, yet TCRdb's version contains in-frame clones alone and is incomplete. Of 25,000 to 30,000 clones listed, around 84% are singletons. The sample taken for sequencing was memory (CD45RA-) CD4+ T cells from blood. All receptors come from a human donor in good health.

This chain links TRBV28 with TRBJ2-2; 8 bases are a match to TRBD1. The CDR3 sequence is 14 residues long. V lost 5 bases to trimming and J lost 4 bases; unmatched junction nucleotides: 3. The germline gives CDR1 MDHEN, CDR2 SYDVKM. In DNA, the CDR3 is TGTGCCAGCAGTGGACAGGGACGCACCGGGGAGCTGTTTTTT. Amino acids: CASSGQGRTGELFF. Using reference TRBV28 and TRBJ2-2 for the parts outside the CDR3, the full variable domain is DVKVTQSSRYLVKRTGEKVFLECVQDMDHENMFWYRQDPGLGLRLIYFSYDVKMKEKGDIPEGYSVSREKKERFSLILESASTNQTSMYLCASSGQGRTGELFFGEGSRLTVL.

J is TRBJ2-7 and V is TRBV10-3, with TRBD2 matching 10 bases. Unmatched junction bases numbered 6, after V lost 7 bases and J lost 6 bases. The germline CDR1 and CDR2 sequences are ENHRY and SYGVKD. The CDR3 totals 13 residues. The CDR3 here is CAINVAGGSEQYF. The CDR3 region has the DNA TGTGCCATCAACGTAGCGGGGGGTTCCGAGCAGTACTTC.

The chain links TRBV4-2 to TRBJ1-3, with D possibly matching TRBD1 (5 bases). The CDR3 contains 15 residues. V was pared by 0 bases and J by 1 base, with 7 bases between. Germline V gene sequence: CDR1 LGHNA, CDR2 YNFKEQ. CDR3 sequence reads: CASSQDGGSGNTIYF. The CDR3 nucleotides are TGTGCCAGCAGCCAAGATGGGGGTTCTGGAAACACCATATATTTT.

The rearrangement joins TRBV19 to TRBJ1-1, with 8 bases fitting TRBD1. The V segment lost 5 bases and the J segment 2 bases; nucleotides outside the gene matches: 4. There are 14 residues in the CDR3. Germline assignment: CDR1 LNHDA and CDR2 SQIVND (reference sequence). CDR3: CASSPGGLNTEAFF. CDR3 coding DNA: TGTGCCAGTAGTCCAGGGGGCCTAAACACTGAAGCTTTCTTT. Based on the CDR3 plus reference TRBV19 and TRBJ1-1, the full variable domain is DGGITQSPKYLFRKEGQNVTLSCEQNLNHDAMYWYRQDPGQGLRLIYYSQIVNDFQKGDIAEGYSVSREKKESFPLTVTSAQKNPTAFYLCASSPGGLNTEAFFGQGTRLTVV.

This clone was observed a few times. The J gene is TRBJ2-5, the V gene TRBV6-1, with D uncertain. V was trimmed by 3 bases and J by 4 bases, leaving 6 bases between them. CDR1 and CDR2 from the germline V gene are MNHNS and SASEGT. The CDR3 is 12 amino acids. The CDR3 DNA sequence: TGTGCCAGCAGTGAGCAGGTAGAGACCCAGTACTTC. As protein: CASSEQVETQYF.

This chain connects TRBV5-8 to TRBJ2-3; 7 nucleotides line up with TRBD2. This CDR3 is built from 15 residues. Germline loops: CDR1 SGHTS, CDR2 YDEGEE. Trimming at V came to 4 bases and at J to 4 bases, leaving 9 bases not matched to a gene. For the CDR3, the DNA is TGTGCCAGCAGCGTAGGCGGGAGTACGGCAGATACGCAGTATTTT. Residues: CASSVGGSTADTQYF.

V gene TRBV28 combines with J gene TRBJ2-5; perhaps TRBD2 as D (6 bases). Deletions cut 3 bases from V and 6 bases from J, with 14 bases between. This CDR3 spans 14 amino acids. The V gene's germline CDR1 is MDHEN and CDR2 SYDVKM. The CDR3 region is CASSFPGSTKTQYF. DNA for the CDR3: TGTGCCAGCAGTTTTCCCGGGAGTACTAAGACCCAGTACTTC.

The chain is built from TRBV29-1 and TRBJ2-3; 10 bases fit TRBD2. With V trimmed by 2 bases and J by 4 bases, 3 bases remained unmatched. The V gene's germline CDR1 is SQVTM and CDR2 ANQGSEA. The CDR3 covers 14 residues. CDR3 DNA: TGCAGCGTTGAACCAGCGGGAGGGTCAGATACGCAGTATTTT. Amino acids: CSVEPAGGSDTQYF.

This chain joins TRBV4-2 and TRBJ1-1; possibly TRBD1 for D (5 bases). The germline CDR1 and CDR2 sequences are LGHNA and YNFKEQ. This CDR3 has 13 residues. V gave up 8 bases and J gave up 1 base, with 11 bases separating them. The CDR3 DNA sequence: TGTGCCAGCGGACAAGTGGGGAACACTGAAGCTTTCTTT. The encoded protein is CASGQVGNTEAFF.

This rearrangement joins TRBV4-2 to TRBJ2-1; perhaps TRBD1 as D (6 bases). Germline CDR1 reads LGHNA; CDR2 reads YNFKEQ. Trimming shortened V by 3 bases and J by 6 bases, and 9 bases separated the two germline ends. The CDR3 loop spans 13 amino acids. The CDR3 DNA reads as TGTGCCAGCAGCCAGCGACAGGTCAATGAGCAGTTCTTC. Translated: CASSQRQVNEQFF.

V and J are TRBV5-5 and TRBJ2-7; D gene unclear. Germline V gene lookup returns CDR1 SGHKS and CDR2 YYEKEE (reference sequence). CDR3 length: 15 amino acids. V lost 0 bases and J lost 3, with 13 bases in between. This chain's CDR3 is CASSLAQVKIYEQYF. The DNA of the CDR3 is TGTGCCAGCAGCTTGGCGCAGGTAAAGATCTACGAGCAGTACTTC.

The chain is built from TRBV5-1 and TRBJ2-1; 11 nucleotides match TRBD2. CDR1 is SGHRS and CDR2 is YFSETQ in the germline V gene. V gave up 2 bases and J gave up 6 bases; unmatched junction bases: 1. This CDR3 comprises 14 residues. The CDR3 reads CASSFSGRANEQFF. DNA of the CDR3: TGCGCCAGCAGCTTTAGCGGGAGGGCCAATGAGCAGTTCTTC.

The chain has TRBV27 and TRBJ2-1, with 14 bases that match TRBD2. The CDR3 spans 17 residues. Germline V CDR1 and CDR2: MNHEY, SMNVEV (reference sequence). The V segment lost 7 bases and the J segment 3 bases; nucleotides outside the gene matches: 8. CDR3 nucleotide sequence: TGTGCCAGCAAACCGGGACTAGCGGGAGCGGTCTACAATGAGCAGTTCTTC. As protein: CASKPGLAGAVYNEQFF.

The chain is built from TRBV11-2 and TRBJ2-1; D possibly uses TRBD1 or TRBD2 (5 bases each). Trimming cost V 5 bases and J 13 bases, with 15 bases left between them. The CDR3 is 12 residues long. Germline V gene sequence: CDR1 SGHAT, CDR2 FQNNGV. CDR3 sequence reads: CASSRDRAPQFF. The CDR3 DNA reads as TGTGCCAGCAGCCGGGACCGGGCCCCTCAGTTCTTC.

The rearrangement joins TRBV7-2 to TRBJ2-3; 9 positions agree with TRBD1. With V trimmed by 1 base and J by 13 bases, 3 bases remained unmatched. This CDR3 contains 12 residues. Germline V CDR1 and CDR2: SGHTA, FQGNSA. CDR3: CASSLGGQGKYF. CDR3 nucleotides: TGTGCCAGCAGCTTAGGGGGACAGGGAAAGTATTTT.

In nucleotides, the CDR3 is TGTGCCAGCAGCAGGGGACAGAGCTACGAGCAGTACTTC. Its translation: CASSRGQSYEQYF. The chain joins TRBV5-8 to TRBJ2-7; TRBD1 matches at 7 bases. The CDR3 is made up of 13 amino acids. Per the germline V gene, CDR1 is SGHTS and CDR2 is YDEGEE. Losses at the gene ends were 4 bases for V and 3 bases for J; bases not matched to a gene: 4. The whole variable domain, filled in from reference TRBV5-8 and TRBJ2-7, reads EAGVTQSPTHLIKTRGQQATLRCSPISGHTSVYWYQQALGLGLQFLLWYDEGEERNRGNFPPRFSGRQFPNYSSELNVNALELEDSALYLCASSRGQSYEQYFGPGTRLTVT.

This sequence joins TRBV30 and TRBJ2-7, with 12 bases lining up with TRBD2. Germline V gene sequence: CDR1 GTSNPN, CDR2 SVGIG (reference sequence). Losses at the gene ends were 2 bases for V and 3 bases for J; bases not matched to a gene: 14. The CDR3 consists of 18 residues. The CDR3 here is CAWSQTSGSPLFVYEQYF. In DNA, the CDR3 is TGTGCCTGGAGTCAGACTAGCGGGAGCCCATTGTTCGTCTACGAGCAGTACTTC.

This CDR3 is CASGLGREGAGELFF. CDR3 in DNA: TGTGCTAGTGGTTTGGGAAGGGAGGGTGCCGGGGAGCTGTTTTTT. J is TRBJ2-2 and V is TRBV12-5, with 7 nucleotides matching TRBD2. Trimming took 1 base from V and 6 from J; bases not matched to a gene: 5. The germline CDR1 and CDR2 sequences are LGHNT and FRNRAP. The CDR3 length is 15 residues.

The rearrangement links TRBV5-1 to TRBJ2-5; no reliable D call. Trimming pared 0 bases from V and 1 base from J, leaving 16 bases between. Germline CDR1 SGHRS, CDR2 YFSETQ. CDR3 length: 17 amino acids. The CDR3 DNA is TGCGCCAGCAGCTTGGCCGGAGCAGCGAACTTCCAAGAGACCCAGTACTTC. Translation: CASSLAGAANFQETQYF. The variable domain in full, with the rest retrieved from reference TRBV5-1 and TRBJ2-5, is KAGVTQTPRYLIKTRGQQVTLSCSPISGHRSVSWYQQTPGQGLQFLFEYFSETQRNKGNFPGRFSGRQFSNSRSEMNVSTLELGDSALYLCASSLAGAANFQETQYFGPGTRLLVL.

The V and J genes are TRBV6-5 and TRBJ1-5; 9 bases match TRBD1. This CDR3 is 13 amino acids long. V was clipped by 6 bases and J by 7 bases; unmatched bases: 4. Germline values: CDR1 MNHEY, CDR2 SVGAGI. DNA for the CDR3: TGTGCCAGCAGGGGGACAGGGAGACAGCCCCAGCATTTT. It yields the protein CASRGTGRQPQHF.

The chain is built from TRBV6-1 and TRBJ2-5, with TRBD1 matching 7 bases. The germline V gene has CDR1 MNHNS and CDR2 SASEGT. Trimming at V came to 4 bases and at J to 5 bases, leaving 7 bases not matched to a gene. The CDR3 length is 14 residues. CDR3 protein: CASSGRQGTETQYF. Written as DNA, the CDR3 is TGTGCCAGCAGTGGAAGACAGGGAACGGAGACCCAGTACTTC.

This chain joins TRBV2 and TRBJ2-5, with D hard to call. CDR3 size: 12 residues. CDR1 is SNHLY and CDR2 is FYNNEI in the germline V gene. The V end was cut by 0 bases, the J end by 5 bases, with 4 bases between. CDR3 region: CASSEAGETQYF. CDR3 DNA sequence: TGTGCCAGCAGTGAAGCGGGGGAGACCCAGTACTTC.

J is TRBJ2-1 and V is TRBV28; 12 nucleotides match TRBD2. Trimming removed 3 bases from V and 4 bases from J; junction bases left unmatched: 4. Germline values: CDR1 MDHEN, CDR2 SYDVKM. CDR3 length: 16 amino acids. The CDR3 here is CASSFTGLAGYNEQFF. In DNA form, the CDR3 reads TGTGCCAGCAGTTTTACGGGACTAGCGGGTTACAATGAGCAGTTCTTC. The full variable domain, its missing parts supplied by reference TRBV28 and TRBJ2-1, is DVKVTQSSRYLVKRTGEKVFLECVQDMDHENMFWYRQDPGLGLRLIYFSYDVKMKEKGDIPEGYSVSREKKERFSLILESASTNQTSMYLCASSFTGLAGYNEQFFGPGTRLTVL.

V and J are TRBV5-1 and TRBJ2-3, with 8 nucleotides matching TRBD2. The germline gives CDR1 SGHRS, CDR2 YFSETQ. The CDR3 has 17 amino acids. Losses at the gene ends were 4 bases for V and 5 bases for J; bases not matched to a gene: 15. Here the CDR3 DNA reads TGCGCCAGCAGCGGCCGGGTAGCGGGGTTTGGGATAGATACGCAGTATTTT. Encoded protein: CASSGRVAGFGIDTQYF.

The rearrangement links TRBV5-4 to TRBJ2-5; D gene ambiguous. CDR3 size: 14 residues. V lost 1 base and J lost 2, with 9 bases in between. CDR1 SGHNT and CDR2 YYREEE come from the germline V gene (reference sequence). The CDR3 loop is CASSLRALQETQYF. CDR3 in DNA: TGTGCCAGCAGCTTGAGGGCTCTACAAGAGACCCAGTACTTC. Supplemented by reference TRBV5-4 and TRBJ2-5, the full variable domain reads ETGVTQSPTHLIKTRGQQVTLRCSSQSGHNTVSWYQQALGQGPQFIFQYYREEENGRGNFPPRFSGLQFPNYSSELNVNALELDDSALYLCASSLRALQETQYFGPGTRLLVL.

This chain connects TRBV23-1 to TRBJ2-1; TRBD2 matches at 11 bases. TRBV23-1 is an ORF; its function is uncertain. V lost 2 bases and J lost 0; bases outside the gene matches: 9. This CDR3 spans 19 amino acids. CDR3 amino acids: CASSQPPHSGGASYNEQFF. CDR3 sequence (DNA): TGCGCCAGCAGTCAACCCCCCCATAGCGGGGGGGCCTCCTACAATGAGCAGTTCTTC.